This entry concerns a single T cell receptor beta chain. The antigen remains unidentified. The sample comes from a study of shared clonotypes between healthy human individuals. The CDR3 spans 15 residues. Trimming stripped 1 base from V and 6 bases from J, with 15 bases between. Germline V lookup: CDR1 SEHNR, CDR2 FQNEAQ (reference sequence). The study's findings and limits: Naive subsets tended to show greater estimated richness than memory subsets. Clonotype sharing across several donors was observed for around 4.5% of naive CD4 clonotypes.

Profiled with immunoSEQ multiplex PCR; TCRdb holds only in-frame clones, not every one. The repertoire holds approximately 92,000 clones, with over 60% as singletons. Source material: memory CD8+ T cells sorted from blood. Specified subset: CD45RO+ cells pooled with CCR7-negative TemRA cells. The chain links TRBV7-9 to TRBJ1-1; D might be TRBD1 (5 bases). The receptor comes from a man aged 25 to 40 in good health. The CDR3 region is CASSLVPQGKAEAFF. The CDR3 nucleotides are TGTGCCAGCAGCTTAGTACCTCAGGGTAAAGCTGAAGCTTTCTTT.